Following are 18 T cell receptor beta chains from one sample sequenced in a study of cytomegalovirus exposure and HLA in healthy donors. The protocol was immunoSEQ multiplex PCR, while the TCRdb copy is restricted to in-frame clones and leaves out a portion. The sample yields 150,000 to 200,000 clones, over 80% seen once. The specimen was PBMCs. These receptors all come from a man in his thirties or forties in good health and CMV-seropositive.

This clone was seen a single time. The chain links TRBV5-6 to TRBJ1-5; D unresolved. Trimming pared 4 bases from V and 2 bases from J, leaving 13 bases between. Germline V gene sequence: CDR1 SGHDT, CDR2 YYEEEE. The CDR3 is 15 amino acids. As DNA, the CDR3 is TGTGCCAGCAGCCTGACGAGGGATGGCAATCAGCCCCAGCATTTT. It specifies CASSLTRDGNQPQHF.

V gene TRBV9 combines with J gene TRBJ2-4, with D possibly TRBD2 on 5 matching bases. V lost 4 bases and J 2 bases, leaving 13 bases between the germline ends. This CDR3 spans 15 amino acids. The germline gives CDR1 SGDLS, CDR2 YYNGEE. The CDR3 DNA sequence: TGTGCCAGCAGCTCCCGGGGTACGACCAAAAACATTCAGTACTTC. It encodes CASSSRGTTKNIQYF.

This clone has only one observation. The chain couples TRBV9 to TRBJ2-1, with TRBD2 as a possible D gene (5 bases). The V and J ends lost 0 bases and 7 bases respectively, with 20 bases between them. This CDR3 has 17 residues. CDR1 is SGDLS, CDR2 YYNGEE, per germline. In DNA, the CDR3 is TGTGCCAGCAGCGTAGGGGGAAATGCCGGGGTGGAGAATGAGCAGTTCTTC. This gives the protein CASSVGGNAGVENEQFF. The full variable domain, rest sourced from reference TRBV9 and TRBJ2-1, is DSGVTQTPKHLITATGQRVTLRCSPRSGDLSVYWYQQSLDQGLQFLIQYYNGEERAKGNILERFSAQQFPDLHSELNLSSLELGDSALYFCASSVGGNAGVENEQFFGPGTRLTVL.

The V gene is TRBV4-3, the J gene TRBJ1-2, with TRBD1 identical over 9 bases. The CDR3 covers 14 residues. Germline V gene lookup returns CDR1 LGHNA and CDR2 YSLEER. V lost 4 bases, J lost 8 bases, and 8 bases stayed unmatched. Here the CDR3 DNA reads TGCGCCAGCAGCCCTGGACAGGGGAACTTCGGCTACACCTTC. It specifies CASSPGQGNFGYTF.

This clone was counted between two and nine times. The rearrangement joins TRBV29-1 to TRBJ1-1; maybe TRBD1 (5 bases). Germline CDR1 and CDR2: SQVTM and ANQGSEA. CDR3 length: 13 amino acids. V was pared by 7 bases and J by 0 bases, with 12 bases between. Here the CDR3 reads CSGGGPMNTEAFF. DNA for the CDR3: TGCAGCGGCGGGGGTCCCATGAACACTGAAGCTTTCTTT.

V gene TRBV7-9 combines with J gene TRBJ1-4, with D unclear. Germline V gene lookup returns CDR1 SEHNR and CDR2 FQNEAQ (reference sequence). CDR3 length: 12 amino acids. V was pared by 1 base and J by 8 bases, with 5 bases between. The DNA of the CDR3 is TGTGCCAGCAGCTTAGTCGAGGAAAAACTGTTTTTT. It encodes CASSLVEEKLFF. Variable domain in full (rest from reference TRBV7-9 and TRBJ1-4): DTGVSQNPRHKITKRGQNVTFRCDPISEHNRLYWYRQTLGQGPEFLTYFQNEAQLEKSRLLSDRFSAERPKGSFSTLEIQRTEQGDSAMYLCASSLVEEKLFFGSGTQLSVL.

For the CDR3, the DNA is TGTGCCAGCAGTTTAATAGGGCGGGTTGGGAACACTGAAGCTTTCTTT. Residues: CASSLIGRVGNTEAFF. V gene TRBV27 combines with J gene TRBJ1-1, with unresolved D. V was pared by 2 bases and J by 1 base, with 14 bases between. Germline assignment: CDR1 MNHEY and CDR2 SMNVEV (reference sequence). The CDR3 loop spans 16 amino acids.

In the case of this clone: The junction does not match germline at one end; this may be a read error. As DNA, the CDR3 is TGTGCTAGCAGGCCTCCCTGGGAGGGCCCTGAAGCTTTCTTT. This sequence encodes CASRPPWEGPEAFF. V is TRBV7-7 and J is TRBJ1-1; D gene uncertain. CDR1 and CDR2 from the germline V gene are SSHAT and FNYEAQ (reference sequence). The CDR3 runs to 14 residues.

V is TRBV5-1 and J is TRBJ1-2; TRBD1 might be the D (6 bases). V was clipped by 4 bases and J by 4 bases, with 14 bases between them. Germline V gene lookup returns CDR1 SGHRS and CDR2 YFSETQ. The CDR3 is 14 amino acids. The CDR3 DNA is TGCGCCAGCAGCCCAACAGGGCCCCTCTATGGCTACACCTTC. The encoded protein is CASSPTGPLYGYTF.

The rearrangement joins TRBV5-1 to TRBJ2-1, with TRBD1 as a possible D gene (6 bases). The germline gives CDR1 SGHRS, CDR2 YFSETQ. The CDR3 loop spans 16 amino acids. V dropped 3 bases and J dropped 0 bases, with 13 bases sitting between them. The CDR3 coding sequence is TGCGCCAGCAGCTCCTTCCGGGACACCTCCTACAATGAGCAGTTCTTC. Its protein is CASSSFRDTSYNEQFF.

V gene TRBV7-9 combines with J gene TRBJ1-2; TRBD1 is a possible D gene (5 bases). V lost 2 bases to trimming and J lost 2 bases, with 9 bases between them. The CDR3 has 14 residues. The V gene's germline CDR1 is SEHNR and CDR2 FQNEAQ (reference sequence). This CDR3 reads CASSLSPGNYGYTF. In nucleotides, the CDR3 is TGTGCCAGCAGCTTATCGCCAGGGAACTATGGCTACACCTTC.

This clone was recorded once. The chain combines TRBV6-4 with TRBJ2-1; the match to TRBD2 covers 8 bases. Germline values: CDR1 MRHNA, CDR2 SNTAGT. V dropped 3 bases and J dropped 0; count of bases not matched to a gene: 1. This CDR3 spans 15 amino acids. This CDR3 is CASSEGTSSYNEQFF. CDR3 in DNA: TGTGCCAGCAGTGAGGGGACTAGCTCCTACAATGAGCAGTTCTTC.

This rearrangement joins TRBV7-8 to TRBJ2-7, with TRBD2 matching 15 bases. CDR1 is SGHVS, CDR2 FQNEAQ, per germline. The V and J ends lost 4 bases and 2 bases, in that order; junction bases with no gene match: 6. The CDR3 is 17 amino acids. CDR3 residues: CASSSGLAGGYPYEQYF. The CDR3 DNA sequence: TGTGCCAGCAGCTCGGGACTAGCGGGGGGCTACCCCTACGAGCAGTACTTC.

This clone has a handful of counts. V and J are TRBV6-5 and TRBJ1-5, with TRBD1 matching over 7 bases. Trimming cost V 6 bases and J 5 bases; bases outside gene matches: 7. Germline assignment: CDR1 MNHEY and CDR2 SVGAGI. The CDR3 totals 14 residues. The chain's CDR3 is CASRPRQGDQPQHF. For the CDR3, the DNA is TGTGCCAGCAGGCCTAGACAGGGCGATCAGCCCCAGCATTTT.

This clone is a singleton in its sample. V and J are TRBV7-6 and TRBJ1-5, with 9 bases lining up with TRBD1. The trim removed 1 base at V and 7 bases at J, leaving 11 bases unmatched. The CDR3 has 17 residues. From germline, CDR1 is SGHVS and CDR2 FNYEAQ. The CDR3, as DNA: TGTGCCAGCAGCTTAGGGGGGGGACAGGGAGTTGGGCAGCCCCAGCATTTT. Translating gives CASSLGGGQGVGQPQHF.

The chain employs TRBV6-1 and TRBJ2-5; D is possibly TRBD1 (5 bases). The V end was cut by 2 bases, the J end by 4 bases, with 11 bases between. The CDR3 extends over 14 amino acids. Per germline, CDR1 MNHNS and CDR2 SASEGT. The CDR3 sequence is CASSEYQGRETQYF. CDR3 in DNA: TGTGCCAGCAGTGAATATCAGGGTCGAGAGACCCAGTACTTC.

The chain couples TRBV14 to TRBJ1-2, with D possibly matching TRBD1 (6 bases). Trimming cost V 5 bases and J 6 bases, with 13 bases left between them. CDR1 is SGHDN, CDR2 FVKESK, per germline. This CDR3 comprises 13 residues. In nucleotides, the CDR3 is TGTGCCAGCAGCTCAGCGGGGGCCGATGGCTACACCTTC. This encodes CASSSAGADGYTF.

This chain connects TRBV5-5 to TRBJ2-7; TRBD1 agrees at 9 bases. Germline CDR1 SGHKS, CDR2 YYEKEE (reference sequence). The trim removed 0 bases at V and 2 bases at J, leaving 0 bases unmatched. The CDR3 spans 14 residues. The CDR3 sequence is CASSLGTGAYEQYF. The DNA for the CDR3 is TGTGCCAGCAGCTTGGGGACAGGGGCCTACGAGCAGTACTTC. The full variable domain, completed using reference TRBV5-5 and TRBJ2-7, is DAGVTQSPTHLIKTRGQQVTLRCSPISGHKSVSWYQQVLGQGPQFIFQYYEKEERGRGNFPDRFSARQFPNYSSELNVNALLLGDSALYLCASSLGTGAYEQYFGPGTRLTVT.